This entry features one T cell receptor beta chain sequence. Its antigen is undetermined. Only in-frame clones appear in the TCRdb table, and some are missing; sequencing was by immunoSEQ multiplex PCR. This table has 120,000 or so clones, roughly 88% appearing once. This entry is derived from a study of T cell responses to AZD1222 COVID-19 vaccine. Study-wide points: Regions 160-218 and 743-854 dominated among vaccine-associated CD4 TCRs spanning spike.

The sequence was collected from an adult in good health. This material consisted of peripheral blood, taken on day 0 of AZD1222 vaccination.

The CDR3 reads CASSQDLRNNEQFF. In DNA form, the CDR3 reads TGTGCCAGCAGCCAAGATCTCCGCAACAATGAGCAGTTCTTC. This rearrangement joins TRBV3-1 (or the pseudogene TRBV3-2) to TRBJ2-1; D gene unclear. Between the trimmed V and J ends, which lost 0 bases and 5 bases, there was a span of 8 bases. This CDR3 comprises 14 residues. From germline, CDR1 is LGHDT and CDR2 YNNKEL (reference sequence).